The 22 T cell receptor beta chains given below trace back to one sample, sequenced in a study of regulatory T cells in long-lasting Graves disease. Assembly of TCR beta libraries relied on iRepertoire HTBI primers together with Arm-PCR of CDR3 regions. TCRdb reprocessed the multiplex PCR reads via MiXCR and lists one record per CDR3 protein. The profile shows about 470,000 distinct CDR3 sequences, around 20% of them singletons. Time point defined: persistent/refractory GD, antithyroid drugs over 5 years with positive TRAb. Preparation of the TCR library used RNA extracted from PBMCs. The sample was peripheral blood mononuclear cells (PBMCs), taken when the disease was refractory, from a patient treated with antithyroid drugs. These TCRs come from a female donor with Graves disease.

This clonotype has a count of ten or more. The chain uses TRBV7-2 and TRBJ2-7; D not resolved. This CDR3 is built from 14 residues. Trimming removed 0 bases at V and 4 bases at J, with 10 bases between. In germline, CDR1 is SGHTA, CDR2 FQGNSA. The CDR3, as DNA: TGTGCCAGCAGCTTAGCGACGCTGAGATACGAGCAGTACTTC. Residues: CASSLATLRYEQYF. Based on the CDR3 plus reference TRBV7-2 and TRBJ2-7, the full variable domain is GAGVSQSPSNKVTEKGKDVELRCDPISGHTALYWYRQSLGQGLEFLIYFQGNSAPDKSGLPSDRFSAERTGGSVSTLTIQRTQQEDSAVYLCASSLATLRYEQYFGPGTRLTVT.

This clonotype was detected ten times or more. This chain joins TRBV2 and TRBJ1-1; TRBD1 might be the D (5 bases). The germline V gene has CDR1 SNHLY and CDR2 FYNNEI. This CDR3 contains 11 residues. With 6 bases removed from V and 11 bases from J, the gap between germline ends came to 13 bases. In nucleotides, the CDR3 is TGTGCCAGCAGGAGGGACTACAGGGCTTTCTTT. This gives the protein CASRRDYRAFF.

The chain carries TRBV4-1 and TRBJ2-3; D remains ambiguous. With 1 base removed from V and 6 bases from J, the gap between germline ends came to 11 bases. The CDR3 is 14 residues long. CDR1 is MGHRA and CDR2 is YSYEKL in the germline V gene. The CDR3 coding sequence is TGCGCCAGCAGCCAAGTAGGAGTTCTGGATACGCAGTATTTT. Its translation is CASSQVGVLDTQYF.

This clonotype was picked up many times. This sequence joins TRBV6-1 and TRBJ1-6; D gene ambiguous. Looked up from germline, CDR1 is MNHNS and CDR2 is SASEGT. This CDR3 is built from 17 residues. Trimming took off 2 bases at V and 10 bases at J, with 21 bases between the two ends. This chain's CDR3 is CASSEPLLGSLSSPLHF. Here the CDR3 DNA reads TGTGCCAGCAGTGAACCCCTCCTGGGGAGTTTATCCTCACCCCTCCACTTT.

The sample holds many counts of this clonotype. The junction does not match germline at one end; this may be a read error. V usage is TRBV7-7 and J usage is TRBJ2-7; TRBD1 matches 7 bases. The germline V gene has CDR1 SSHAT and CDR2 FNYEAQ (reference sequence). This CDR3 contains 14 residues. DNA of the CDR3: TGTGCTAGCAGCTTACGGTCAACAGGGGCCGAGCAGTACTTC. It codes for CASSLRSTGAEQYF.

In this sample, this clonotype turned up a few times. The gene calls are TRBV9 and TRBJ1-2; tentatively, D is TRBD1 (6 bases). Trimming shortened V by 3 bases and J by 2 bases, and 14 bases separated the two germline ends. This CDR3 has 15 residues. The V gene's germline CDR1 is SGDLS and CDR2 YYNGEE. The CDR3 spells CASSARTGTNYGYTF. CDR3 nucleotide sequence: TGTGCCAGCAGCGCCCGAACCGGGACAAACTATGGCTACACCTTC.

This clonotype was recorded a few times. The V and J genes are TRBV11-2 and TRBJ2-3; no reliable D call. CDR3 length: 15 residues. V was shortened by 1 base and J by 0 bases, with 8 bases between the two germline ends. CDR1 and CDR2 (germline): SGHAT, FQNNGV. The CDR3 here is CASSLVFGSTDTQYF. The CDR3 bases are TGTGCCAGCAGCTTAGTGTTTGGAAGCACAGATACGCAGTATTTT.

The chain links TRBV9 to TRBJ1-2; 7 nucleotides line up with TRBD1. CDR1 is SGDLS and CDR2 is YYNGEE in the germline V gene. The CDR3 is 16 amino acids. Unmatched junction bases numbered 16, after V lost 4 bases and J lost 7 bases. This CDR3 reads CASSTRTGDPAPGYTF. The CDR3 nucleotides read TGTGCCAGCAGCACCAGAACAGGGGACCCCGCTCCTGGCTACACCTTC. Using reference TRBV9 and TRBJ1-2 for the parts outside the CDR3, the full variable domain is DSGVTQTPKHLITATGQRVTLRCSPRSGDLSVYWYQQSLDQGLQFLIQYYNGEERAKGNILERFSAQQFPDLHSELNLSSLELGDSALYFCASSTRTGDPAPGYTFGSGTRLTVV.

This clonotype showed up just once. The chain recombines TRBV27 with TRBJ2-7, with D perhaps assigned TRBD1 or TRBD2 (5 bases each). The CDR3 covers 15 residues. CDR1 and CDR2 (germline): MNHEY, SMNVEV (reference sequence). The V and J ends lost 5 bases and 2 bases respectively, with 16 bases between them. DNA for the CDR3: TGTGCCAGCAGTACCCATTCCGGGACCCCCTACGAGCAGTACTTC. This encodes CASSTHSGTPYEQYF.

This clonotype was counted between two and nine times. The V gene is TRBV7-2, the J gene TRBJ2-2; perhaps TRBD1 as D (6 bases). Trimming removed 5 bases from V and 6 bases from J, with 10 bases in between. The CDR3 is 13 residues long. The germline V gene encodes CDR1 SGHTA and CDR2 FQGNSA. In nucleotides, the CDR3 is TGTGCCAGCAGCACAGGGTTCCCCGGGGAGCTGTTTTTT. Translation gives CASSTGFPGELFF. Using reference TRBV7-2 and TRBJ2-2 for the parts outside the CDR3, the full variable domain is GAGVSQSPSNKVTEKGKDVELRCDPISGHTALYWYRQSLGQGLEFLIYFQGNSAPDKSGLPSDRFSAERTGGSVSTLTIQRTQQEDSAVYLCASSTGFPGELFFGEGSRLTVL.

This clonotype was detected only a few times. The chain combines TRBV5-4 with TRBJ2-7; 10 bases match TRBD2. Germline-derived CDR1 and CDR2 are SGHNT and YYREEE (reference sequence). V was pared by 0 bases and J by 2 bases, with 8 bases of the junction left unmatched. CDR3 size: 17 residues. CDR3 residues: CASSLEVAGGLPYEQYF. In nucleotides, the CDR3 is TGTGCCAGCAGCTTGGAGGTAGCGGGAGGACTCCCCTACGAGCAGTACTTC.

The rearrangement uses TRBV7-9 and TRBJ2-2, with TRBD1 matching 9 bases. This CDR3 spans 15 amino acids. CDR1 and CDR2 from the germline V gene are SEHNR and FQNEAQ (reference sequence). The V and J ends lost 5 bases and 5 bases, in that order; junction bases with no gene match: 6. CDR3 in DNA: TGTGCCAGCAGCGGATCACAGGGGGCTACCGGGGAGCTGTTTTTT. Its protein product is CASSGSQGATGELFF.

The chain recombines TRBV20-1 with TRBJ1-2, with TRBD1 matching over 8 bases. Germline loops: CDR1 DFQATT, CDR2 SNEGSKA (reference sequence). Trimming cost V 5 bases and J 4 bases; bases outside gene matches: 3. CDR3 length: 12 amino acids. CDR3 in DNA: TGCAGTGCTGGACAGGGAGTCTATGGCTACACCTTC. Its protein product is CSAGQGVYGYTF.

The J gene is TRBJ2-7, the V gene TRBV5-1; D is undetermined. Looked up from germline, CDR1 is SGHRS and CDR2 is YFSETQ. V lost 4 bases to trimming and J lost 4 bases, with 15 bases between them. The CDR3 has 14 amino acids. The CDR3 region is CASSQRANDYEQYF. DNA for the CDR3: TGCGCCAGCAGCCAAAGAGCGAACGATTACGAGCAGTACTTC.

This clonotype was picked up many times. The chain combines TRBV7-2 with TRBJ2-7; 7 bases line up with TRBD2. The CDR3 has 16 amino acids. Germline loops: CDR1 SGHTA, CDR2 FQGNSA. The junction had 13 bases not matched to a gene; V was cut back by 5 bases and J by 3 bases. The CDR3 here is CASSQFSTSSYYEQYF. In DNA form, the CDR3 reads TGTGCCAGCAGCCAATTTTCGACTAGCTCCTACTACGAGCAGTACTTC.

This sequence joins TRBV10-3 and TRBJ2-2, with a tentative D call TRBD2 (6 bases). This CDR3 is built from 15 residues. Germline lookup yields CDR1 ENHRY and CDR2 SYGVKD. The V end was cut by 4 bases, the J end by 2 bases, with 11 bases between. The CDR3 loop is CAISAGLENTGELFF. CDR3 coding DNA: TGTGCCATCAGTGCGGGACTGGAAAACACCGGGGAGCTGTTTTTT.

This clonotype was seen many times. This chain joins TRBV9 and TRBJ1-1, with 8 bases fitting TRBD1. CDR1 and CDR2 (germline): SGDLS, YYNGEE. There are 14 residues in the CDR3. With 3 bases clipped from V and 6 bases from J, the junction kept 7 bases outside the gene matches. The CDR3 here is CASSAGQGIAEAFF. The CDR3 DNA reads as TGTGCCAGCAGCGCCGGACAGGGAATCGCTGAAGCTTTCTTT.

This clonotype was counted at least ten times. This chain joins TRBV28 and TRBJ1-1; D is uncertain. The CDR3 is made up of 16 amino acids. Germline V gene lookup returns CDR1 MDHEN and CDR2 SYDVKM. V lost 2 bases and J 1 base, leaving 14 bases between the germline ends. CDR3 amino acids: CASSLEGLWGNTEAFF. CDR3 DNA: TGTGCCAGCAGTTTAGAAGGCCTCTGGGGGAACACTGAAGCTTTCTTT.

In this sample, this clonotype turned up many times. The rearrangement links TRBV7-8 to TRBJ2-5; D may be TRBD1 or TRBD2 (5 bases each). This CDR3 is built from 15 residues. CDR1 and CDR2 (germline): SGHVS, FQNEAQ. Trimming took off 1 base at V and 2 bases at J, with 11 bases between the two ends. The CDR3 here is CASSLGGTAQETQYF. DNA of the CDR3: TGTGCCAGCAGCTTAGGGGGGACGGCACAAGAGACCCAGTACTTC. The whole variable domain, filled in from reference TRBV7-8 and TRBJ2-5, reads GAGVSQSPRYKVAKRGQDVALRCDPISGHVSLFWYQQALGQGPEFLTYFQNEAQLDKSGLPSDRFFAERPEGSVSTLKIQRTQQEDSAVYLCASSLGGTAQETQYFGPGTRLLVL.

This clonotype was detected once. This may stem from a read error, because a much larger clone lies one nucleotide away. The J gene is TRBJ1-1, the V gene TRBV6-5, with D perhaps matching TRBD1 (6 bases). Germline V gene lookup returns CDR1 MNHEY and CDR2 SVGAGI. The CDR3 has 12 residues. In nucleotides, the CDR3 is TGTGCCGGCAGTTTTACAGGGCCTGAAGCTTTCTTT. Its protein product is CAGSFTGPEAFF.

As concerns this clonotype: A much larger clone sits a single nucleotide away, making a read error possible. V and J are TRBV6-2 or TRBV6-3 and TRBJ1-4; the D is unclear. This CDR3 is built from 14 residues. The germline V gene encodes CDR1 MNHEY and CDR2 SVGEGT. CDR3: CASSRARMEEKPFF. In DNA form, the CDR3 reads TGTGCCAGCAGTCGCGCCCGGATGGAGGAAAAACCGTTTTTT.

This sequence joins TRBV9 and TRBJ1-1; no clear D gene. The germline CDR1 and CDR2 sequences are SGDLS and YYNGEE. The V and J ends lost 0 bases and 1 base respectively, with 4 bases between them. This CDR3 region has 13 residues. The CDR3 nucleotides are TGTGCCAGCAGCGTAGACGAGAACACTGAAGCTTTCTTT. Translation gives CASSVDENTEAFF.